This TCR beta chain was recorded in a study of cytomegalovirus exposure and HLA in healthy donors. The CDR3 totals 13 residues. V lost 3 bases and J 5 bases, leaving 10 bases between the germline ends. Germline lookup yields CDR1 SEHNR and CDR2 FQNEAQ (reference sequence). This clone was recorded once. The PCR ran on 60 Vbeta and 13 Jbeta primers. Assay: immunoSEQ multiplex PCR; the TCRdb copy retains only in-frame clones and omits some. The sample has approximately 140,000 clones, about 80% seen once. This receptor was obtained from a man in his late teens or twenties in good health and CMV-seronegative. Material for sequencing was PBMCs. The J gene is TRBJ2-5, the V gene TRBV7-9; D is undetermined. The CDR3 loop reads CASSFPESETQYF. In DNA form, the CDR3 reads TGTGCCAGCAGCTTCCCGGAGTCGGAGACCCAGTACTTC.